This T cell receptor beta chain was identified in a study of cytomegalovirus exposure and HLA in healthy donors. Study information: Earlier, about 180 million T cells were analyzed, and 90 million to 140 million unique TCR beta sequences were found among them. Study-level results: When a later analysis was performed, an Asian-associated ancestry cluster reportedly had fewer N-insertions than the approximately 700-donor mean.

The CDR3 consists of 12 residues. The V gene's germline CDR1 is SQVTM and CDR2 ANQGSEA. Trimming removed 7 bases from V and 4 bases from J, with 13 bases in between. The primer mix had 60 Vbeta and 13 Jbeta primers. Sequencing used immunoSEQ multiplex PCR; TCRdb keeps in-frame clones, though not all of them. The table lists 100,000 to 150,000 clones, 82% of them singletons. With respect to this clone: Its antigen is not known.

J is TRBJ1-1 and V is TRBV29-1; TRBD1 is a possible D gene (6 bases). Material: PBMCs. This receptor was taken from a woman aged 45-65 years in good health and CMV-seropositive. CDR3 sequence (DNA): TGCAGCGGGGTACAGGGACCCACTGAAGCTTTCTTT. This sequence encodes CSGVQGPTEAFF.